Detailed here is one T cell receptor (beta chain). Antigen specificity is unknown. The V end was cut by 6 bases, the J end by 4 bases, with 15 bases between. The CDR3 is 14 amino acids. The germline V gene has CDR1 MDHEN and CDR2 SYDVKM. The sample comes from a study of pediatric ulcerative colitis. Study outcomes and limitations: This repertoire reflects total lymphocytes rather than subpopulations like regulatory T cells. No controls had the two rectal clonotypes shared by ulcerative colitis patients.

Controls: normal colonoscopy findings, no IBD within the following year. Produced via immunoSEQ multiplex PCR; TCRdb's table is partial and in-frame only. The sample has tens of thousands of clones, 75% to 90% seen once. This rearrangement joins TRBV28 to TRBJ1-1; D is perhaps TRBD1 (5 bases). Sequencing was carried out using blood. This receptor was identified in a boy younger than 18 who was a control in a study of pediatric ulcerative colitis. The CDR3: CASRSPDGGTEAFF. The CDR3 coding sequence is TGTGCCAGCAGGTCCCCAGATGGGGGCACTGAAGCTTTCTTT.